This paragraph reports one T cell receptor (beta chain). Produced via immunoSEQ multiplex PCR; TCRdb's table is partial and in-frame only. The data contain some 11,000 clones, less than 95% of them singletons. Germline V gene lookup returns CDR1 ENHRY and CDR2 SYGVKD. The CDR3 covers 14 residues. V shed 6 bases and J 6 bases; nucleotides not matched to a gene: 10. The data are from a study of technical replicates of blood from several donors. This sequence joins TRBV10-3 and TRBJ2-7, with 8 bases lining up with TRBD2. Sample: PBMCs. The source is a human donor in good health. In DNA form, the CDR3 reads TGTGCCATCAGACCGGGACTAGTGCAGTCCGAGCAGTACTTC. As protein: CAIRPGLVQSEQYF.